Each of the 14 T cell receptor beta chains below was sequenced from the same sample in a study of blood T cell repertoires in COVID-19. TCRdb's table, derived via immunoSEQ multiplex PCR, lists solely in-frame clones and lacks some. Here the sample spans approximately 300,000 clones, around nine tenths being singletons. Sequencing input: peripheral blood. Receptor source: a woman aged 30 to 39 with COVID-19, enrolled during active disease.

The chain employs TRBV10-3 and TRBJ2-5, with D perhaps TRBD1 (6 bases). CDR3 size: 13 residues. Germline CDR1 reads ENHRY; CDR2 reads SYGVKD. V was shortened by 10 bases and J by 4 bases, with 16 bases between the two germline ends. The CDR3 reads CATTDSMLETQYF. CDR3 coding DNA: TGTGCCACCACGGACAGCATGTTAGAGACCCAGTACTTC.

The V gene is TRBV3-1 (or the pseudogene TRBV3-2), the J gene TRBJ2-3; 9 bases fit TRBD2. The V gene end was trimmed by 4 bases and the J gene end by 3 bases; junction bases not matched to a gene: 17. Germline loops: CDR1 LGHDT, CDR2 YNNKEL (reference sequence). There are 19 residues in the CDR3. CDR3: CASSLHPGGSGSGTDTQYF. The CDR3, as DNA: TGTGCCAGCAGCCTCCACCCTGGGGGTAGCGGGAGTGGTACAGATACGCAGTATTTT.

The rearrangement links TRBV19 to TRBJ1-4; D is uncertain. The CDR3 length is 12 residues. Deletions cut 9 bases from V and 8 bases from J, with 13 bases between. Germline V gives CDR1 LNHDA, CDR2 SQIVND (reference sequence). The CDR3 region is CASARDLEKLFF. The CDR3, as DNA: TGTGCCAGCGCGAGAGACTTGGAAAAACTGTTTTTT. Combining the CDR3 with reference TRBV19 and TRBJ1-4 gives the whole variable domain DGGITQSPKYLFRKEGQNVTLSCEQNLNHDAMYWYRQDPGQGLRLIYYSQIVNDFQKGDIAEGYSVSREKKESFPLTVTSAQKNPTAFYLCASARDLEKLFFGSGTQLSVL.

CDR3: CAWSYRGSGNSPLHF. The CDR3 DNA is TGTGCCTGGAGTTACAGGGGTTCGGGGAATTCACCCCTCCACTTT. The chain joins TRBV30 to TRBJ1-6; 7 bases line up with TRBD1. Looked up from germline, CDR1 is GTSNPN and CDR2 is SVGIG (reference sequence). Losses at the gene ends were 2 bases for V and 7 bases for J; bases not matched to a gene: 8. There are 15 residues in the CDR3.

The chain joins TRBV4-1 to TRBJ2-2; D unclear. This CDR3 is built from 14 residues. The V end lost 4 bases, the J end lost 0 bases, and 6 bases lay between the germline ends. CDR1 is MGHRA, CDR2 YSYEKL, per germline. DNA for the CDR3: TGCGCCAGCAGCCCCACTACGAACACCGGGGAGCTGTTTTTT. It codes for CASSPTTNTGELFF.

The chain is built from TRBV7-9 and TRBJ1-1; unclear D gene. The V gene lost 2 bases and the J gene lost 7 bases, with 8 bases spanning the gap. The germline CDR1 and CDR2 sequences are SEHNR and FQNEAQ (reference sequence). The CDR3 extends over 12 amino acids. CDR3 region: CASSLRSFEAFF. The CDR3 nucleotides are TGTGCCAGCAGCTTACGGAGCTTTGAAGCTTTCTTT.

The V gene is TRBV30, the J gene TRBJ2-6; the D is unclear. V dropped 2 bases and J dropped 4 bases, with 9 bases sitting between them. CDR1 GTSNPN and CDR2 SVGIG come from the germline V gene (reference sequence). The CDR3 sequence is 14 residues long. For the CDR3, the DNA is TGTGCCTGGAGTCCGCGCTCGGGGGCCAACGTCCTGACTTTC. This sequence encodes CAWSPRSGANVLTF.

J is TRBJ1-1 and V is TRBV24-1; 7 nucleotides agree with TRBD1. CDR3 length: 15 amino acids. V shed 4 bases and J 2 bases; nucleotides not matched to a gene: 6. Germline loops: CDR1 KGHDR, CDR2 SFDVKD. CDR3 amino acids: CATSDPRTGNTEAFF. CDR3 DNA: TGTGCCACCAGTGACCCCCGGACAGGTAACACTGAAGCTTTCTTT.

This chain connects TRBV28 to TRBJ1-3; 7 positions agree with TRBD1. This CDR3 comprises 16 residues. The junction had 5 bases not matched to a gene; V was cut back by 1 base and J by 2 bases. Germline V lookup: CDR1 MDHEN, CDR2 SYDVKM. The CDR3 spells CASSLFEGAAGNTIYF. The CDR3 DNA sequence: TGTGCCAGCAGTTTATTTGAGGGGGCGGCTGGAAACACCATATATTTT.

The J gene is TRBJ1-6, the V gene TRBV5-1; tentatively, D is TRBD1 (5 bases). From germline, CDR1 is SGHRS and CDR2 YFSETQ. Trimming removed 4 bases from V and 10 bases from J, with 15 bases in between. The CDR3 length is 14 residues. CDR3 nucleotides: TGCGCCAGCAGCCTCTCCCAGGGCGCCTCACCCCTCCACTTT. Amino acid sequence: CASSLSQGASPLHF. Together with reference TRBV5-1 and TRBJ1-6, the CDR3 gives the full variable domain: KAGVTQTPRYLIKTRGQQVTLSCSPISGHRSVSWYQQTPGQGLQFLFEYFSETQRNKGNFPGRFSGRQFSNSRSEMNVSTLELGDSALYLCASSLSQGASPLHFGNGTRLTVT.

CDR3 DNA sequence: TGCGCCAGCAGCAGCGAAGTGGGTTATGGCTACACCTTC. This gives the protein CASSSEVGYGYTF. The chain recombines TRBV4-1 with TRBJ1-2, with D uncertain. Trimming removed 5 bases at V and 5 bases at J, with 12 bases between. This CDR3 is 13 amino acids long. Germline CDR1 reads MGHRA; CDR2 reads YSYEKL.

The chain carries TRBV3-1 (or the pseudogene TRBV3-2) and TRBJ1-3; 9 nucleotides match TRBD1. V was pared by 5 bases and J by 4 bases, with 3 bases of the junction left unmatched. This CDR3 has 14 residues. Germline V CDR1 and CDR2: LGHDT, YNNKEL (reference sequence). CDR3 DNA sequence: TGTGCCAGCAGCATTGGGACAGGGGGAAACACCATATATTTT. As protein: CASSIGTGGNTIYF.

The V call is TRBV10-2, the J call TRBJ1-5; D may be TRBD1 (5 bases). Trimming pared 0 bases from V and 5 bases from J, leaving 17 bases between. In germline, CDR1 is WSHSY, CDR2 SAAADI. The CDR3 totals 17 residues. The DNA for the CDR3 is TGCGCCAGCAGTGAGTCGGGGGGGGGACGCAGGGATCAGCCCCAGCATTTT. This encodes CASSESGGGRRDQPQHF.

The V call is TRBV28, the J call TRBJ1-3; TRBD1 matches at 11 bases. The CDR3 runs 17 residues. The junction had 8 bases not matched to a gene; V was cut back by 6 bases and J by 1 base. Germline V lookup: CDR1 MDHEN, CDR2 SYDVKM. Here the CDR3 reads CASRPSGTGGSGNTIYF. DNA for the CDR3: TGTGCCAGCAGACCTTCCGGGACAGGGGGATCTGGAAACACCATATATTTT.